The 18 T cell receptor beta chains in this list originate from one sample, sequenced in a study of somatic mutations in cytotoxic T cells in rheumatoid arthritis. The protocol was immunoSEQ multiplex PCR, while the TCRdb copy is restricted to in-frame clones and leaves out a portion. The sample has about 20,000 clones; over 80% are singletons. The sequenced sample was CD8+ T cells sorted from blood. These receptors came from an adult with rheumatoid arthritis.

The V and J genes are TRBV6-4 and TRBJ1-6; D is ambiguous. Germline CDR1 MRHNA, CDR2 SNTAGT. This CDR3 contains 13 residues. V shed 0 bases and J shed 7 bases, with 4 bases lying between them. The CDR3 reads CASSDSTNSPLHF. CDR3 sequence (DNA): TGTGCCAGCAGTGACTCGACAAATTCACCCCTCCACTTT.

The chain is built from TRBV2 and TRBJ1-1; no clear D. Trimming left V 5 bases short and J 3 bases short, with 1 base between. There are 10 residues in the CDR3. CDR1 and CDR2 (germline): SNHLY, FYNNEI. The chain's CDR3 is CASSYTEAFF. CDR3 DNA: TGTGCCAGCAGTTACACTGAAGCTTTCTTT.

This clone has only one observation. The chain combines TRBV5-6 with TRBJ2-1; unclear D gene. CDR1 SGHDT and CDR2 YYEEEE come from the germline V gene. The CDR3 sequence is 15 residues long. The V gene lost 4 bases and the J gene lost 4 bases, with 15 bases spanning the gap. The CDR3 loop reads CASSPGPSTYNEQFF. The CDR3 DNA is TGTGCCAGCAGCCCGGGCCCGTCCACGTACAATGAGCAGTTCTTC.

Here the CDR3 reads CASSLGYGGGYEQYV. DNA for the CDR3: TGTGCCAGCAGCTTGGGTTATGGCGGGGGGTACGAGCAGTACGTC. The J gene is TRBJ2-7, the V gene TRBV7-2, with 8 bases lining up with TRBD2. Germline V gene lookup returns CDR1 SGHTA and CDR2 FQGNSA. The CDR3 is 15 amino acids. Trimming removed 3 bases from V and 4 bases from J; junction bases left unmatched: 8.

V and J are TRBV10-3 and TRBJ1-3, with no clear D. The CDR3 has 14 amino acids. Germline loops: CDR1 ENHRY, CDR2 SYGVKD. Trimming pared 7 bases from V and 7 bases from J, leaving 17 bases between. CDR3 sequence (DNA): TGTGCCATCACGGATAGTTCGACCGGGAACACCATATATTTT. This gives the protein CAITDSSTGNTIYF.

The genes are TRBV6-1 and TRBJ2-1, with 10 bases that match TRBD2. CDR1 is MNHNS, CDR2 SASEGT, per germline. This CDR3 spans 17 amino acids. V shed 0 bases and J 7 bases; nucleotides not matched to a gene: 9. The CDR3, as DNA: TGTGCCAGCAGTGAAGCCCCCAGCGGGGGGGACCGTAATGAGCAGTTCTTC. Its protein is CASSEAPSGGDRNEQFF.

The J gene is TRBJ2-7, the V gene TRBV28; the D is unclear. The CDR3 is made up of 13 amino acids. V lost 1 base and J lost 3, with 7 bases in between. CDR1 MDHEN and CDR2 SYDVKM come from the germline V gene. The CDR3: CASSLFFGYEQYF. In nucleotides, the CDR3 is TGTGCCAGCAGTTTATTCTTCGGCTACGAGCAGTACTTC.

This clone was seen once. J is TRBJ1-2 and V is TRBV13; TRBD1 might be the D (6 bases). The CDR3 length is 12 residues. Germline CDR1 reads PRHDT; CDR2 reads FYEKMQ (reference sequence). V lost 3 bases to trimming and J lost 12 bases, with 14 bases between them. The CDR3 region has the DNA TGTGCCAGCAGCTTGGGGACAATCGGAAACACCTTC. As protein: CASSLGTIGNTF.

This chain uses TRBV27 with TRBJ2-1, with 11 nucleotides matching TRBD2. Germline loops: CDR1 MNHEY, CDR2 SMNVEV (reference sequence). This CDR3 has 16 amino acids. After removal of 6 bases from V and 1 base from J, the junction contained 5 bases not matched to a gene. The chain's CDR3 is CASRPVAGGSYNEQFF. The CDR3 DNA reads TGTGCCAGCAGGCCAGTAGCGGGAGGGTCCTACAATGAGCAGTTCTTC.

The V gene is TRBV5-4, the J gene TRBJ2-6; TRBD1 matches 8 bases. From germline, CDR1 is SGHNT and CDR2 YYREEE (reference sequence). CDR3 size: 15 residues. V lost 6 bases, J lost 4 bases, and 6 bases stayed unmatched. The CDR3 spells CASTQGAYGANVLTF. DNA for the CDR3: TGTGCCAGCACCCAGGGGGCGTACGGGGCCAACGTCCTGACTTTC.

The V gene is TRBV4-1, the J gene TRBJ1-4; 10 bases align to TRBD1. Looked up from germline, CDR1 is MGHRA and CDR2 is YSYEKL. V trimming: 5 bases; J trimming: 5 bases; junction bases outside the gene matches: 11. The CDR3 is 17 residues long. DNA of the CDR3: TGCGCCAGCAGCTACAAGATCCCGGGACAGGGGAATGAAAAACTGTTTTTT. Encoded protein: CASSYKIPGQGNEKLFF.

The chain is built from TRBV30 and TRBJ1-2; weak D call: TRBD1 (6 bases). CDR3 length: 15 amino acids. V was shortened by 3 bases and J by 6 bases, with 20 bases between the two germline ends. Looked up from germline, CDR1 is GTSNPN and CDR2 is SVGIG (reference sequence). CDR3 sequence reads: CAWRVPTDRKDGYTF. The CDR3 DNA reads as TGTGCCTGGAGGGTCCCTACAGACAGGAAGGATGGCTACACCTTC.

The sample holds one count of this clone. The chain has TRBV6-5 and TRBJ2-1; 7 bases match TRBD2. V lost 0 bases to trimming and J lost 6 bases; unmatched junction nucleotides: 5. CDR3 length: 15 residues. Looked up from germline, CDR1 is MNHEY and CDR2 is SVGAGI. The CDR3 here is CASSYSLGGSNEQFF. CDR3 DNA sequence: TGTGCCAGCAGTTACTCCCTTGGCGGGAGCAATGAGCAGTTCTTC.

The chain recombines TRBV2 with TRBJ1-4; D not resolved. The CDR3 totals 11 residues. Trimming took off 6 bases at V and 8 bases at J, with 7 bases between the two ends. Germline V CDR1 and CDR2: SNHLY, FYNNEI. CDR3 in DNA: TGTGCCAGCAGGGGAAGCGAAAAACTGTTTTTT. Its protein is CASRGSEKLFF.

V usage is TRBV7-3 and J usage is TRBJ2-3; 9 bases agree with TRBD2. There are 15 residues in the CDR3. The trim removed 5 bases at V and 4 bases at J, leaving 7 bases unmatched. The V gene's germline CDR1 is SGHTA and CDR2 FQGTGA. The CDR3 DNA reads as TGTGCCAGCAGCGGGATAGCGGGGGCCGCAGATACGCAGTATTTT. Amino acid sequence: CASSGIAGAADTQYF. Filled out from reference TRBV7-3 and TRBJ2-3, the complete variable domain reads GAGVSQTPSNKVTEKGKYVELRCDPISGHTALYWYRQSLGQGPEFLIYFQGTGAADDSGLPNDRFFAVRPEGSVSTLKIQRTERGDSAVYLCASSGIAGAADTQYFGPGTRLTVL.

The V gene is TRBV18, the J gene TRBJ2-1; no definite D call. The germline gives CDR1 KGHSH, CDR2 LQKENI. The CDR3 has 12 residues. V was clipped by 5 bases and J by 3 bases, with 5 bases between them. For the CDR3, the DNA is TGTGCCAGCTCATCCGACTACAATGAGCAGTTCTTC. It codes for CASSSDYNEQFF.

This chain links TRBV25-1 with TRBJ2-1, with D possibly being TRBD2 (6 bases). The ends were cut back, 5 bases at V and 10 bases at J, with 9 bases in the middle. The CDR3 covers 11 residues. Per the germline V gene, CDR1 is MGHDK and CDR2 is SYGVNS. In DNA, the CDR3 is TGTGCCAGCAGTCCCAGCGGGGAGCAGTTCTTC. Encoded protein: CASSPSGEQFF. The full variable domain, in which reference TRBV25-1 and TRBJ2-1 provide the parts outside the CDR3, is EADIYQTPRYLVIGTGKKITLECSQTMGHDKMYWYQQDPGMELHLIHYSYGVNSTEKGDLSSESTVSRIRTEHFPLTLESARPSHTSQYLCASSPSGEQFFGPGTRLTVL.

The gene calls are TRBV5-1 and TRBJ2-1; TRBD2 agrees at 9 bases. Per the germline V gene, CDR1 is SGHRS and CDR2 is YFSETQ. The CDR3 extends over 15 amino acids. The J segment lost 8 bases and the V segment lost 0 bases, leaving 6 bases of the junction unmatched. In nucleotides, the CDR3 is TGCGCCAGCAGCTTGGAGGCGGGGGGGCTGGATGAGCAGTTCTTC. This codes for CASSLEAGGLDEQFF. The full variable domain, with the rest looked up from reference TRBV5-1 and TRBJ2-1, is KAGVTQTPRYLIKTRGQQVTLSCSPISGHRSVSWYQQTPGQGLQFLFEYFSETQRNKGNFPGRFSGRQFSNSRSEMNVSTLELGDSALYLCASSLEAGGLDEQFFGPGTRLTVL.